Here is one T cell receptor beta chain with its context. Ten or more counts support this clonotype. Its antigen remains unidentified. No base quality information exists; no much larger clone differs at one position. cDNA was synthesized by template-switch 5'RACE using a primer with a 10-nucleotide random unique molecular identifier that tagged each TCR transcript. Every sequencing run covered 15-18 subjects and yielded more than 160 million TCR-beta sequences. Total RNA was extracted with the RNeasy kit. The KAPA Real-time Library Amplification kit was used to amplify TCR-beta VDJ regions with primers targeting the TCR constant region and the 5'RACE anchor. Sample indexes and Illumina adaptors were added in a first PCR, after which library yield was increased in a second PCR. The roughly 650 bp TCR product was size-selected on a 2% E-gel SizeSelection system after Ampure bead purification. Before pooling, library quality was checked on a Bioanalyzer, concentration was measured with Qubit, and libraries were quantified with the Kapa Library Quantification kit. Paired-end 2 x 150 bp sequencing of the libraries was performed on an Illumina HiSeq 2500. To increase sequence diversity, roughly 25-31% phiX was spiked into each library pool. In the paper's pipeline: Quality-filtered reads were processed with the UMI-based MiGEC pipeline, which removed over 75% of raw TCR sequences during error correction. VDJ genes were aligned to IMGT germline references, and clonotypes were defined by unique CDR3 amino acid sequence plus V-J genes. Clonal expansion, Shannon diversity and CDR3 relatedness (CalcPairwiseDistances, ClusterSamples) were evaluated with VDJtools, and phylogenetic trees were built with CLCbio workbench. Expanded clones were defined as having at least 8 unique UMIs, based on coefficient-of-variation modelling across technical triplicates. The public reads were reprocessed in TCRdb via fastp at Q25 and MiXCR, keeping in-frame beta chains. Rows with a matching CDR3 protein are joined into one entry that keeps the most common DNA and genes. TCRdb, not the authors, supplied the V and J calls. In this sample the table shows about 30,000 distinct CDR3 sequences, under 6% of which occur a single time. Around 2.1% of the sample is held by the ten biggest clonotypes.

From the germline V gene, CDR1 is KGHSH and CDR2 is LQKENI. CDR3 length: 17 amino acids, cysteine to phenylalanine. Of all the DNA, just the CDR3 is kept, 51 bases in frame from base 1. V and J are trimmed by 2 bases and 8 bases, and the gene matches miss 14 bases of the junction. Healthy controls were blood bank volunteers in Maryland, USA. TCR libraries for sorted subsets were made from roughly 950,000 sorted CD4+ or CD8+ T cells. Peripheral blood was subjected to Ficoll-Hypaque density gradient centrifugation to isolate PBMCs, which were then cryopreserved in liquid nitrogen. Paired sorted CD4+ and CD8+ subsets came from healthy controls, HAM/TSP patients and MS patients. This record belongs to a study of neurological immune-mediated disorders (dated 2019 in TCRdb). As for the study more broadly: Peripheral blood TCR-beta repertoires from HTLV-I-associated myelopathy (HAM/TSP) patients, multiple sclerosis patients and healthy controls were compared by UMI-based sequencing. Longitudinal samples, technical triplicates and paired sorted CD4+ and CD8+ T-cell subsets, alongside PBMC samples, were included among the roughly 100 TCR-beta libraries. The cohort was made up of 68 subjects, consisting of 15 or so HAM/TSP patients, some 35 multiple sclerosis patients and 20 or so healthy controls.

Overall study results and their limits: The highest TCR clonal expansion was observed in HAM/TSP patients, whereas the lowest was observed in MS patients, even when compared with healthy controls. Across subjects, expanded clones never shared an identical CDR3 amino acid sequence, which suggests that the TCR-beta repertoires in every group were private.

The TCR sequence derives from a woman in her forties or fifties in good health. The sequenced sample consisted of CD4+ T cells from blood. The chain was built from TRBV18 and TRBJ2-1, and 8 junction bases match TRBD1. The nucleotide sequence is given as TGTGCCAGCTCACCATTCGCCGACAGGGGCCAGGACGATGAGCAGTTCTTC. Protein translation: CASSPFADRGQDDEQFF.